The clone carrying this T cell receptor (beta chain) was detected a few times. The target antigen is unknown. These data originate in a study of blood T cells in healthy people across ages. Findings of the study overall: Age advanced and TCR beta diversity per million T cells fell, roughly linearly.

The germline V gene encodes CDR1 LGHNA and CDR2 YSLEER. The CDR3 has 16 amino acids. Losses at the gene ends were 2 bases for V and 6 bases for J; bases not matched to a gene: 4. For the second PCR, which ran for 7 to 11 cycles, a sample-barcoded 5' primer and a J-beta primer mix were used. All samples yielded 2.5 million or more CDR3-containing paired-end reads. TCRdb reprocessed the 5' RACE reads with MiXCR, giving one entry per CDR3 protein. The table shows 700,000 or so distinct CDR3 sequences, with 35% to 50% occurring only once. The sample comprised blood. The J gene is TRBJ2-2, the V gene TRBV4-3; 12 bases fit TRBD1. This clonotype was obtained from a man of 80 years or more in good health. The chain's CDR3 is CASSQRRDRGPGELFF. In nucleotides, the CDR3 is TGCGCCAGCAGCCAACGCCGGGACAGGGGGCCCGGGGAGCTGTTTTTT.